Included here is one T cell receptor beta chain sequence, with context. Its cognate antigen is unknown. iRepertoire HTBI primers and Arm-PCR of CDR3 regions built TCR beta libraries. TCRdb re-analysed the multiplex PCR reads in MiXCR, keeping a single row per CDR3 protein. The sample lists 650,000 to 850,000 distinct CDR3 sequences, around 30% seen once, with under 55% in the top ten. This CDR3 is built from 14 residues. Germline assignment: CDR1 SGHTA and CDR2 FQGNSA. The trim removed 4 bases at V and 6 bases at J, leaving 5 bases unmatched. Time point reported: persistent/refractory GD, antithyroid drugs over 5 years with positive TRAb. PBMCs were the source of the RNA used for TCR sequencing. American Thyroid Association guidelines served as the basis for diagnosing Graves' disease. The data originate from a study of regulatory T cells in long-lasting Graves disease. Study-wide findings and caveats: Accuracy was possibly reduced by small sample size. With persistent disease, TRBV28, TRBJ1-2 and TRBJ2-5 were the favored segments.

This clonotype was obtained from a female donor with Graves disease. J is TRBJ2-4 and V is TRBV7-2; 8 bases match TRBD1. Material: peripheral blood mononuclear cells (PBMCs), obtained when the disease was refractory, from a patient treated with antithyroid drugs. DNA for the CDR3: TGTGCCAGCAGCTCAAAGACAGGGGTAAACATTCAGTACTTC. Residues: CASSSKTGVNIQYF. The full variable domain, its missing parts supplied by reference TRBV7-2 and TRBJ2-4, is GAGVSQSPSNKVTEKGKDVELRCDPISGHTALYWYRQSLGQGLEFLIYFQGNSAPDKSGLPSDRFSAERTGGSVSTLTIQRTQQEDSAVYLCASSSKTGVNIQYFGAGTRLSVL.